This T cell receptor (beta chain) was obtained from a study of beta chain features in type 1 diabetes. Study outcomes and limitations: Researchers cautioned that cDNA sequencing could over-represent cells with high TCR expression.

Of the isolated RNA, all was reverse transcribed, and so the sequenced material was expressed TCRB transcripts. Profiled with immunoSEQ multiplex PCR; TCRdb holds only in-frame clones, not every one. Found here are some 160,000 clones, about 9.8% of them singletons; the top ten hold 2.3%. This clone was detected only a few times. The antigen is undetermined. The V gene end was trimmed by 0 bases and the J gene end by 0 bases; junction bases not matched to a gene: 6. Germline V gives CDR1 GTSNPN, CDR2 SVGIG (reference sequence). The CDR3 totals 18 residues. Material for sequencing was central memory CD4+ T cells from blood. This receptor was identified in a woman between 18 and 30 years old in good health. This sequence joins TRBV30 and TRBJ2-2; 11 nucleotides line up with TRBD1. The CDR3 is CAWSVPGTGGANTGELFF. The CDR3 nucleotides read TGTGCCTGGAGTGTACCAGGGACAGGGGGTGCGAACACCGGGGAGCTGTTTTTT.